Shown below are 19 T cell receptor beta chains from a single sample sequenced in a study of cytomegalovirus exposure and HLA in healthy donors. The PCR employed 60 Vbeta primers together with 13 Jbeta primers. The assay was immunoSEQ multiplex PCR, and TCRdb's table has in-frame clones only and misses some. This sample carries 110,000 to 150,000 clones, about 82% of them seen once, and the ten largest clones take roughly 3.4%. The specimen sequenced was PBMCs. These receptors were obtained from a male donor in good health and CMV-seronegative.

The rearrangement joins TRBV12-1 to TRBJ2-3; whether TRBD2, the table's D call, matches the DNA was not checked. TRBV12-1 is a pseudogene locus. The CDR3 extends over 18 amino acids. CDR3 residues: CASSFEGGLAGDTDTQYF. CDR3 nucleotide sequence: TGTGCCAGCAGCTTTGAGGGGGGACTAGCGGGGGACACAGATACGCAGTATTTT.

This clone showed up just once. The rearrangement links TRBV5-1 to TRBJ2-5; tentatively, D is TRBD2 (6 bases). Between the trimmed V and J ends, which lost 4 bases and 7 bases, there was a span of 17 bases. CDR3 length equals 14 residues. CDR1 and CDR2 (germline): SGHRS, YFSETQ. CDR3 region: CASSPQTRGATQYF. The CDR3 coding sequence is TGCGCCAGCAGCCCCCAGACTAGAGGTGCGACCCAGTACTTC.

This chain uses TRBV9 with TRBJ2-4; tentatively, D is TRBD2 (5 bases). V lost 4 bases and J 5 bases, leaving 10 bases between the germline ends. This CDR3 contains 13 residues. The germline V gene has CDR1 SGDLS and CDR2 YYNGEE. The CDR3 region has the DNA TGTGCCAGCAGCTTCACCGGGGAAAACATTCAGTACTTC. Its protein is CASSFTGENIQYF.

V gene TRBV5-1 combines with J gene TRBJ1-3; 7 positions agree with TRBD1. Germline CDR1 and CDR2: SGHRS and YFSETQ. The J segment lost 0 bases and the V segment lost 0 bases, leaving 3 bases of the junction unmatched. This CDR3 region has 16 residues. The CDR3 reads CASSLAGQISGNTIYF. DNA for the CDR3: TGCGCCAGCAGCTTGGCGGGACAGATCTCTGGAAACACCATATATTTT.

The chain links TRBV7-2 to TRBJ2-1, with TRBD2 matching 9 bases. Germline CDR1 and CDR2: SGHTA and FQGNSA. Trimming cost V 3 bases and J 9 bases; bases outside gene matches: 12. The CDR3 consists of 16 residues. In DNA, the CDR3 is TGTGCCAGCAGCTTTAGCGGGAGTCCGCGGGGGGCTGAGCAGTTCTTC. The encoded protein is CASSFSGSPRGAEQFF.

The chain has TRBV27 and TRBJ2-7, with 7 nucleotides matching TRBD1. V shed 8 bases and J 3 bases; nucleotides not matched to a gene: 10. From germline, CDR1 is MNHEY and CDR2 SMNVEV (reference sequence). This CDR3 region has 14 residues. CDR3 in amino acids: CASASLGGRYEQYF. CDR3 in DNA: TGTGCCAGCGCCTCTCTAGGGGGCCGCTACGAGCAGTACTTC.

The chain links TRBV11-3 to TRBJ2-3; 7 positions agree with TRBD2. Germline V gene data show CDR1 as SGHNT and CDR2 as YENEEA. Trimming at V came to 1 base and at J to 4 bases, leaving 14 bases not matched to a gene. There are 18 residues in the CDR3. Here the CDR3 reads CASSLGTFGGSSPDTQYF. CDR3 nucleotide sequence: TGTGCCAGCAGCTTAGGGACGTTTGGCGGGAGTTCCCCAGATACGCAGTATTTT. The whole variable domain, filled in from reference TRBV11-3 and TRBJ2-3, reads EAGVVQSPRYKIIEKKQPVAFWCNPISGHNTLYWYLQNLGQGPELLIRYENEEAVDDSQLPKDRFSAERLKGVDSTLKIQPAELGDSAVYLCASSLGTFGGSSPDTQYFGPGTRLTVL.

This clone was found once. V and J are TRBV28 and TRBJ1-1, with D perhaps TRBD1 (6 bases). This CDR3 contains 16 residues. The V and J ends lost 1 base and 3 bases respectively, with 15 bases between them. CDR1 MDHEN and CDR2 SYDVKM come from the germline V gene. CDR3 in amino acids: CASSLSLVRGYTEAFF. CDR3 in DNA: TGTGCCAGCAGTTTATCCCTCGTGAGGGGGTACACTGAAGCTTTCTTT.

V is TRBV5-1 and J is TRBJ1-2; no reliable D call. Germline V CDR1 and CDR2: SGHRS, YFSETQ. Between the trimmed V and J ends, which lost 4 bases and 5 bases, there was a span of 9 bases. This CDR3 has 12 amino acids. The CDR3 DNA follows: TGCGCCAGCAGCCGGGAATTATATGGCTACACCTTC. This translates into CASSRELYGYTF.

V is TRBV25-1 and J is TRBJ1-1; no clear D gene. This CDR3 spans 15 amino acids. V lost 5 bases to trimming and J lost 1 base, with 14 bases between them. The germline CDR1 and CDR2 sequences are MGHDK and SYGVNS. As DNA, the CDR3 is TGTGCCAGCAGTCCGCGGACTCATGGGAACACTGAAGCTTTCTTT. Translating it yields CASSPRTHGNTEAFF.

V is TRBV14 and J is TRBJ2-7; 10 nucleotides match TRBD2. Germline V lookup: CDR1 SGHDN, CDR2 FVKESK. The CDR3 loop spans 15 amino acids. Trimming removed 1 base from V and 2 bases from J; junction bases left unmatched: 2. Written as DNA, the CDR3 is TGTGCCAGCAGCCAAGGACTAGCGGGCGCCTACGAGCAGTACTTC. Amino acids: CASSQGLAGAYEQYF.

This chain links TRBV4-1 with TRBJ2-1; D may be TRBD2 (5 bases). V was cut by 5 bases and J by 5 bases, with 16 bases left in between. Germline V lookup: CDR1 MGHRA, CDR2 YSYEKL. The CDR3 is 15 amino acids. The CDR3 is CASSSTPGTHNEQFF. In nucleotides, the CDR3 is TGCGCCAGCAGCTCTACTCCGGGAACCCACAATGAGCAGTTCTTC.

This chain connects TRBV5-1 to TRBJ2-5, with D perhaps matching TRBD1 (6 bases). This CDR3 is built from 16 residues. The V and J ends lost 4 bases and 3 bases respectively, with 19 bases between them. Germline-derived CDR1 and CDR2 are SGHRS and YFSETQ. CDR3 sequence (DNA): TGCGCCAGCAGCAAGGACCTCCGGACAGCTGAAGAGACCCAGTACTTC. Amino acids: CASSKDLRTAEETQYF. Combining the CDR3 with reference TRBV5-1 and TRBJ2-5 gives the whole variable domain KAGVTQTPRYLIKTRGQQVTLSCSPISGHRSVSWYQQTPGQGLQFLFEYFSETQRNKGNFPGRFSGRQFSNSRSEMNVSTLELGDSALYLCASSKDLRTAEETQYFGPGTRLLVL.

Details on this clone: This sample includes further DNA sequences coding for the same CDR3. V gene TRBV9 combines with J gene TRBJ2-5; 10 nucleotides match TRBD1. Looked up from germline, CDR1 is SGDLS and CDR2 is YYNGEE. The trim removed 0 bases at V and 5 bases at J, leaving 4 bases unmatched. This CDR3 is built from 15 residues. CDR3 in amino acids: CASSVGQGAGETQYF. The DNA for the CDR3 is TGTGCCAGCAGCGTAGGACAGGGGGCGGGTGAGACCCAGTACTTC.

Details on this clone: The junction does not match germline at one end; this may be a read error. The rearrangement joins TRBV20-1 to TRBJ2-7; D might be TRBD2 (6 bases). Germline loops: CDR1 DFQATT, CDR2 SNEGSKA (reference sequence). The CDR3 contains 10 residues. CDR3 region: CSARDEGLFF. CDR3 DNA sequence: TGCAGTGCTAGAGATGAGGGACTTTTCTTC.

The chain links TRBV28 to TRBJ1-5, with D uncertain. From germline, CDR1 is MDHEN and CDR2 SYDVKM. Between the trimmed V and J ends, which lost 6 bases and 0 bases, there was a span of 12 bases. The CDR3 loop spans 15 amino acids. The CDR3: CASSPLDYSNQPQHF. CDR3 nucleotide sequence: TGTGCCAGCAGCCCCCTTGACTATAGCAATCAGCCCCAGCATTTT.

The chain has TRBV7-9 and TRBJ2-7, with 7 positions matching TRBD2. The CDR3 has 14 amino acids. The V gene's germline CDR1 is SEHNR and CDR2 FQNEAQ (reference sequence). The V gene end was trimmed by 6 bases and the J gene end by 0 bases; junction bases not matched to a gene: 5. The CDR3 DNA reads TGTGCCAGCAGACATACTAGCGTCTCCTACGAGCAGTACTTC. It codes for CASRHTSVSYEQYF.

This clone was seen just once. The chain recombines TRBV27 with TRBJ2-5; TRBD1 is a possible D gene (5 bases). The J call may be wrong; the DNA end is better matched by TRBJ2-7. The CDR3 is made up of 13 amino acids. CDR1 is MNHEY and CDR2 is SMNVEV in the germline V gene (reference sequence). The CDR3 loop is CASSEGVIDEQYF. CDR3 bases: TGTGCCAGCAGCGAAGGGGTTATCGACGAGCAGTACTTC.

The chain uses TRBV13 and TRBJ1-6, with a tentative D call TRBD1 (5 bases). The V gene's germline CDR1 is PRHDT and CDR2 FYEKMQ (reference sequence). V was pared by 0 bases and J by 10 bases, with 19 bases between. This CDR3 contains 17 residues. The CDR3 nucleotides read TGTGCCAGCAGCTTAGGCCGTCAAGGTGCGCCAGGGTCACCCCTCCACTTT. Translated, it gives CASSLGRQGAPGSPLHF.